This TCR beta chain was sequenced in a study of blood T cell repertoires in COVID-19. Background on the study: Samples of COVID-19 (acute and convalescent) were obtained from the United States, Italy and Spain. In each case, the material was cDNA or gDNA derived from T cells, B-cell-depleted T cells, or PBMCs.

Seattle patients were enrolled during active infection and followed longitudinally. Clones were read by immunoSEQ multiplex PCR, and TCRdb kept only the in-frame ones, dropping some. The repertoire holds tens of thousands of clones, with approximately 83% as singletons. The germline V gene has CDR1 SNHLY and CDR2 FYNNEI. This CDR3 spans 16 amino acids. The V end was cut by 4 bases, the J end by 0 bases, with 14 bases between. The rearrangement joins TRBV2 to TRBJ2-3; weak D call: TRBD1 (6 bases). Sequenced sample: peripheral blood. This sequence was found in a woman aged 80 or over with COVID-19, enrolled during active disease. The CDR3 sequence: CASSGRTVSSTDTQYF. The CDR3, as DNA: TGTGCCAGCAGTGGTCGGACAGTATCTAGCACAGATACGCAGTATTTT. The full variable domain, with the rest looked up from reference TRBV2 and TRBJ2-3, is EPEVTQTPSHQVTQMGQEVILRCVPISNHLYFYWYRQILGQKVEFLVSFYNNEISEKSEIFDDQFSVERPDGSNFTLKIRSTKLEDSAMYFCASSGRTVSSTDTQYFGPGTRLTVL.